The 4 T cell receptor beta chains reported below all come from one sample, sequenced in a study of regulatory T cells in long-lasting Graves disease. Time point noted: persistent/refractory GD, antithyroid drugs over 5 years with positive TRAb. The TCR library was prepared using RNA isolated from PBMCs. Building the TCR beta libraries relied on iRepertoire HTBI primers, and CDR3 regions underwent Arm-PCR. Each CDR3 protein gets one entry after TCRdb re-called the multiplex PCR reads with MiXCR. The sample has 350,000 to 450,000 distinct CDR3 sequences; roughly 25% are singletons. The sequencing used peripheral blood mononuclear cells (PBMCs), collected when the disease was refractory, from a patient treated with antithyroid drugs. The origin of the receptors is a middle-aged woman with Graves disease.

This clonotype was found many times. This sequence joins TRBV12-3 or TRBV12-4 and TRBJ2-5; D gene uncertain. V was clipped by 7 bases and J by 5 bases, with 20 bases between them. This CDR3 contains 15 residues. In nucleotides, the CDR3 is TGTGCCAGCACGCATACCCCCGTCCGGGTTGAGACCCAGTACTTC. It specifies CASTHTPVRVETQYF.

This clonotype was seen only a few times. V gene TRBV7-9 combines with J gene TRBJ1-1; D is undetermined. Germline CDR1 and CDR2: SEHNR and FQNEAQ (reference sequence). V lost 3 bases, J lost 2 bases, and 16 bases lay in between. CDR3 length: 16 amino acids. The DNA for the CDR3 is TGTGCCAGCAGCTTCCGTGGTTATGATGGAAACACTGAAGCTTTCTTT. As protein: CASSFRGYDGNTEAFF.

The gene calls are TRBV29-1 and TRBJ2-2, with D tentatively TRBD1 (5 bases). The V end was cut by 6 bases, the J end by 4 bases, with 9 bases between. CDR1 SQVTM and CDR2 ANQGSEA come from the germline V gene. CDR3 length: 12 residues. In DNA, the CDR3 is TGCAGCGTGGACAATCTCACCGGGGAGCTGTTTTTT. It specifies CSVDNLTGELFF.

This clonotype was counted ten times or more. The CDR3 region has the DNA TGTGCCAGCAGCTTAATAACTAGCGGCTACGAGCAGTACTTC. Its protein is CASSLITSGYEQYF. V gene TRBV11-2 combines with J gene TRBJ2-7; 8 bases match TRBD2. The CDR3 contains 14 residues. V was clipped by 2 bases and J by 3 bases; unmatched bases: 3. Per the germline V gene, CDR1 is SGHAT and CDR2 is FQNNGV.